This T cell receptor beta chain comes out of a study of spatial heterogeneity in lung cancer. Study-level information: Detected beta-chain sequences consistently exceeded alpha-chain sequences. Mean representation of each unique TCR and UMI combination in the raw reads exceeded 9.5 occurrences.

TCR cDNA molecules each carried a unique molecular identifier. TCRdb reprocessed the 5' RACE reads via MiXCR and lists one record per CDR3 protein. The data contain more than 10,000 distinct CDR3 sequences, 5% to 5.5% of them singletons. The V segment lost 2 bases and the J segment 1 base; nucleotides outside the gene matches: 0. Germline CDR1 and CDR2: ENHRY and SYGVKD. The CDR3 covers 14 residues. As for time point: sample taken at primary tumor resection. Unsorted tumor, nontumor lung tissue or cryopreserved PBMC supplied the whole RNA. The cohort: approximately 74 early-stage, untreated non-small cell lung cancer patients. Ten or more counts support this clonotype. Because the library targeted alpha chains, this beta chain is an off-target read whose size means little.

The receptor comes from a human donor with early-stage non-small cell lung cancer. The input for sequencing was lung tumor tissue, taken at surgery. The chain recombines TRBV10-3 with TRBJ2-3, with 7 bases matching TRBD2. DNA of the CDR3: TGTGCCATCAGTGAGGCGGGAGGCACAGATACGCAGTATTTT. This encodes CAISEAGGTDTQYF.